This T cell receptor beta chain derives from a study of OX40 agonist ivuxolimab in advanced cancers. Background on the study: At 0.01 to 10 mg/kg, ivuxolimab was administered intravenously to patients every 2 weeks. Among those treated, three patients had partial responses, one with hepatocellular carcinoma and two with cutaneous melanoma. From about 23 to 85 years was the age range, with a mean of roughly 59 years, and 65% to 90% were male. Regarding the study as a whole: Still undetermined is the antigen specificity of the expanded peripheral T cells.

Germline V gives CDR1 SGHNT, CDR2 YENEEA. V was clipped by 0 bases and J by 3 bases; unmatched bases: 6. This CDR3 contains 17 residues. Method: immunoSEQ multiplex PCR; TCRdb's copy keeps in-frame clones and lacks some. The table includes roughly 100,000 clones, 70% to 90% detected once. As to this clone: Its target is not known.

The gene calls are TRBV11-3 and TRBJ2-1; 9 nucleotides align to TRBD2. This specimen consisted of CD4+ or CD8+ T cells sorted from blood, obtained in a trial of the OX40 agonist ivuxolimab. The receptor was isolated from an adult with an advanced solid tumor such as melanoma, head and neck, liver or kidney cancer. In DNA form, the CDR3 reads TGTGCCAGCAGCTTAGATCGAGCGGGAGGCGGCTACAATGAGCAGTTCTTC. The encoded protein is CASSLDRAGGGYNEQFF.